The T cell receptor (beta chain) under discussion was sequenced for a study of blood T cell repertoires in COVID-19. Study-wide context: Researchers got acute and convalescent COVID-19 samples from the United States, Italy and Spain. Sources were T cells, B-cell-depleted T cells, or PBMCs; the material itself was cDNA or gDNA.

Trimming at V came to 3 bases and at J to 10 bases, leaving 11 bases not matched to a gene. The germline CDR1 and CDR2 sequences are MNHEY and SMNVEV (reference sequence). The CDR3 contains 16 residues. Methods used by the authors: The assay estimated nucleated cells by amplifying reference gene primers. Using immunoSEQ multiplex PCR, the repertoire was profiled, and TCRdb retains in-frame clones only, with some absent. D and trimming come from the DNA, and the V and J calls and clone size come from that table. The sample lists approximately 110,000 clones; over 80% were seen once. Source material: peripheral blood. The TCR originated in a woman aged 70-85 years with acute or convalescent COVID-19. The chain uses TRBV27 and TRBJ1-6, with 8 bases aligning to TRBD1. CDR3 sequence (DNA): TGTGCCAGCAGTTTCTCAAATTCAGGGGGCTGGTCACCCCTCCACTTT. Amino acid sequence: CASSFSNSGGWSPLHF.